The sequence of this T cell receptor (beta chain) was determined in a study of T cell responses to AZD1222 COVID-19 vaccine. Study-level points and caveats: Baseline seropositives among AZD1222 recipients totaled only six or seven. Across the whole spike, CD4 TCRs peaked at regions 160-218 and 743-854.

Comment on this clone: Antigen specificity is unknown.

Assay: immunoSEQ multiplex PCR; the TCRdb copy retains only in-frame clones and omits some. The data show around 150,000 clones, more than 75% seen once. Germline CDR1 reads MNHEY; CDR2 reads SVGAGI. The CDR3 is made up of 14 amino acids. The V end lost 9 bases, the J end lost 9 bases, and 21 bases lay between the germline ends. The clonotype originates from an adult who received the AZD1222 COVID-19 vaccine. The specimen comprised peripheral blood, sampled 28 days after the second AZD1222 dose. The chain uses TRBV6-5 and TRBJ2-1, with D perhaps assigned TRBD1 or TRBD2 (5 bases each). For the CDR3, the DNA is TGTGCCAGTGCCGGGACCCGTTTTCGGGGTGAGCAGTTCTTC. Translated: CASAGTRFRGEQFF.